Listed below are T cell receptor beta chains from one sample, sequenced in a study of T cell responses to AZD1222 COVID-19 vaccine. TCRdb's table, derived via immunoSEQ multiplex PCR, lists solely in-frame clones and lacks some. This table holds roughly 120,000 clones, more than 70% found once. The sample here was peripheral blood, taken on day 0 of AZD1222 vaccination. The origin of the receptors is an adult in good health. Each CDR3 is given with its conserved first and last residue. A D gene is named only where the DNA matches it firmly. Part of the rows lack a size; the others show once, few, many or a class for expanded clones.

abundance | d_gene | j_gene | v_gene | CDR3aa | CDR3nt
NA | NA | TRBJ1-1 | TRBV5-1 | CASSGSGLNTEAFF | TGCGCCAGCAGCGGTTCGGGGTTGAACACTGAAGCTTTCTTT
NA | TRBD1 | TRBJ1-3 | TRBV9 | CASSERPGQGNTIYF | TGTGCCAGCAGCGAAAGGCCGGGACAGGGAAACACCATATATTTT
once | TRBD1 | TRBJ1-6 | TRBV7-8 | CASRGTGSSYNSPLHF | TGTGCCAGCCGAGGGACAGGGAGCTCCTATAATTCACCCCTCCACTTT
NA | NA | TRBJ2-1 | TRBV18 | CASSRTGREQFF | TGTGCCAGCTCGCGAACGGGGCGTGAGCAGTTCTTC
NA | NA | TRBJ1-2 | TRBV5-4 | CASSSGGVNYGYTF | TGTGCCAGCAGCTCCGGCGGGGTTAACTATGGCTACACCTTC
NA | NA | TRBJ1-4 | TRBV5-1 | CASSLAGSRQEKLFF | TGCGCCAGCAGCTTAGCCGGGTCACGGCAGGAAAAACTGTTTTTT
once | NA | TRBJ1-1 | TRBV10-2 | CASSEQGNTEAFF | TGCGCCAGCAGTGAACAGGGGAACACTGAAGCTTTCTTT
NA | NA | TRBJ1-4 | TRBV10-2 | CASSDLQNNEKLFF | TGCGCCAGCAGTGATTTGCAGAACAATGAAAAACTGTTTTTT
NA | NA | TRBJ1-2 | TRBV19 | CASRTMGEGNYGYTF | TGTGCCAGTAGGACTATGGGGGAGGGAAACTATGGCTACACCTTC
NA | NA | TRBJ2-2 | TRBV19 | CASSIELGSTGELFF | TGTGCCAGTAGTATAGAGTTAGGATCGACCGGGGAGCTGTTTTTT
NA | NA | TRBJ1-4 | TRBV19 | CASTLAGVNEKLFF | TGTGCCAGTACTTTGGCAGGGGTTAATGAAAAACTGTTTTTT
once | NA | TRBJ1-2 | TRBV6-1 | CASSPPGARGYTF | TGTGCCAGCAGTCCCCCAGGGGCGCGGGGCTACACCTTC